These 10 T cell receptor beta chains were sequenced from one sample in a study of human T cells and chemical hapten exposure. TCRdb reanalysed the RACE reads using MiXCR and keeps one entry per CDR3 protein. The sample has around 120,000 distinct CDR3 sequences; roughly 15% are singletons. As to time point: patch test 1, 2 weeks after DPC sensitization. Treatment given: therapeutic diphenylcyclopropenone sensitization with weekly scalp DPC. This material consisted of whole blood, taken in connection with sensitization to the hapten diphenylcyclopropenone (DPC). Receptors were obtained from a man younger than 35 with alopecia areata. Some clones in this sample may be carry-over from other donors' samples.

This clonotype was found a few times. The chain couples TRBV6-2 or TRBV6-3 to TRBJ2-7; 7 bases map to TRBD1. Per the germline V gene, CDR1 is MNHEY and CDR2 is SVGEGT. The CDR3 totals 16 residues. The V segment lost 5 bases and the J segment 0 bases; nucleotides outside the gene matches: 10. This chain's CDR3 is CASSLSGQQYSYEQYF. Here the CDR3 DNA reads TGTGCCAGCAGTCTATCGGGACAGCAATACTCCTACGAGCAGTACTTC.

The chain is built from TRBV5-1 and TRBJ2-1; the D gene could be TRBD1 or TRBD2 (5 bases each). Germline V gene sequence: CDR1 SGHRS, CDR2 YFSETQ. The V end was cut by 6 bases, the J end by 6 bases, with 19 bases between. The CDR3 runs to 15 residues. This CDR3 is CASTPGPTESNEQFF. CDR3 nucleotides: TGCGCCAGCACCCCGGGACCCACCGAATCCAATGAGCAGTTCTTC.

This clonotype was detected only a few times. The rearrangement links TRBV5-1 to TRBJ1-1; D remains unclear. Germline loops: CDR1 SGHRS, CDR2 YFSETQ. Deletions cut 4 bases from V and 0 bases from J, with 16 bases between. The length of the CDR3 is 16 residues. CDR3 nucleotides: TGCGCCAGCAGCAAGGATGGAAACTGGGTGAACACTGAAGCTTTCTTT. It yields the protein CASSKDGNWVNTEAFF.

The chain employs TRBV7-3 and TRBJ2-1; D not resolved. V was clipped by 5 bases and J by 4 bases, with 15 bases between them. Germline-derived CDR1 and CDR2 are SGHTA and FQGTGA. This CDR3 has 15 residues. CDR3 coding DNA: TGTGCCAGCAGCACCGGAGACCGCCCTTACAATGAGCAGTTCTTC. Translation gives CASSTGDRPYNEQFF.

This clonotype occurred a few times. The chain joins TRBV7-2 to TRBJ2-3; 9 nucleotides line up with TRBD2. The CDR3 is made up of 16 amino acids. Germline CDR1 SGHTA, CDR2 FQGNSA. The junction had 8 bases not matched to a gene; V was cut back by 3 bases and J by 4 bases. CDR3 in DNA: TGTGCCAGCAGCTTGGCCGGGACTAGCACCCCAGATACGCAGTATTTT. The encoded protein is CASSLAGTSTPDTQYF.

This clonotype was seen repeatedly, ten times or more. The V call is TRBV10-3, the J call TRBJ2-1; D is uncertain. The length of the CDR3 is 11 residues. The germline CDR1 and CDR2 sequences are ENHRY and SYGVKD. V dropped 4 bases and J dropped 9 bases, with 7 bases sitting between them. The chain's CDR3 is CAISGGVEQFF. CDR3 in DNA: TGTGCCATCAGTGGAGGTGTTGAGCAGTTCTTC.

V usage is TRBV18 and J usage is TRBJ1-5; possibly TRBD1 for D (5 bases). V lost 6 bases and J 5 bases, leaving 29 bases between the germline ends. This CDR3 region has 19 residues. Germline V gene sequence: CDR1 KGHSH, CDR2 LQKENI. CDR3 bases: TGTGCCAGCTCTCCCTTTCCAGCCTACAAGGGGCAACTTGATCAGCCCCAGCATTTT. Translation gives CASSPFPAYKGQLDQPQHF.

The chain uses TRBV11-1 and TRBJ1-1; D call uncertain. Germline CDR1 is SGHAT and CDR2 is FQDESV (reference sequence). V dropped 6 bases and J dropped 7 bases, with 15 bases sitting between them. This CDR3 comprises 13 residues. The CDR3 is CASRFTSGVEAFF. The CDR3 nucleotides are TGTGCCAGCAGGTTCACTTCCGGCGTTGAAGCTTTCTTT.

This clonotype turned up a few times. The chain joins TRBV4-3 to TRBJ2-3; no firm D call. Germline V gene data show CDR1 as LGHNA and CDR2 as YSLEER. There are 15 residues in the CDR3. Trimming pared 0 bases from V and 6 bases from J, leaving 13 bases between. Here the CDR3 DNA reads TGCGCCAGCAGCCAAGATCGAGCCATCGCGGATACGCAGTATTTT. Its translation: CASSQDRAIADTQYF.

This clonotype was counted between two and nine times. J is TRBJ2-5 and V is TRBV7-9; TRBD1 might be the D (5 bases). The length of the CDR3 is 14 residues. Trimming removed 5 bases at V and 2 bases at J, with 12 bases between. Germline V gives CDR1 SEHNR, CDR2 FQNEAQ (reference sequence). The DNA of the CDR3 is TGTGCCAGCAGCCGACAGTCAGCACAAGAGACCCAGTACTTC. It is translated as CASSRQSAQETQYF.